This T cell receptor beta chain is drawn from a study of T cell responses to AZD1222 COVID-19 vaccine. Overall study findings and caveats: Clonal diversity may have been underestimated, and the donors were mostly white British, with more females than males. At study baseline, merely a handful of AZD1222 recipients were seropositive. When two AZD1222 doses had been given, Spike-specific TCR breadth and depth rose.

This CDR3 contains 15 residues. Trimming removed 6 bases at V and 0 bases at J, with 15 bases between. Germline V gene sequence: CDR1 SGHNT, CDR2 YYREEE (reference sequence). As regards this clone: What it recognizes is unknown.

Clones were read by immunoSEQ multiplex PCR, and TCRdb kept only the in-frame ones, dropping some. The sample carries about 150,000 clones, approximately 85% recorded once. Material: peripheral blood, obtained 28 days after the second dose of the MenACWY control vaccine. The chain employs TRBV5-4 and TRBJ1-1; possibly TRBD1 for D (5 bases). The clonotype comes from an adult who received the MenACWY meningococcal vaccine as a control. In nucleotides, the CDR3 is TGTGCCAGCAAAGTTTGGGGGATCATGAACACTGAAGCTTTCTTT. Encoded protein: CASKVWGIMNTEAFF.